Listed below are T cell receptor beta chains from one sample, sequenced in a study of T cell repertoires in cytomegalovirus infection. TCRdb re-derived calls from the reads in MiXCR, one entry per CDR3 protein. The sample holds 450,000 to 600,000 distinct CDR3 sequences, 42% seen once. These TCRs are of unknown antigen specificity. Sample: cultured PBMCs, taken from culture after CMV antigen stimulation. The receptors were sampled from a human donor in good health (CMV status not recorded). Some clones in this sample may be carry-over from other donors' samples. The CDR3 runs from the conserved cysteine through the conserved F or W. D genes are given only for firm matches. Clone size is shown for a subset of rows, as once, few, many or a class of expanded clone.

j_call d_call v_call clone_size cdr3_nt cdr3_aa
TRBJ1-4 NA TRBV4-1 few TGCGCCAGCAGCCAAGATTTACGGATCCGGGTAGATGAAAAACTGTTTTTT CASSQDLRIRVDEKLFF
TRBJ2-1 NA TRBV7-2 NA TGTGCCAGCAGCCTACTACGTGGGGCTTACAATGAGCAGTTCTTC CASSLLRGAYNEQFF
TRBJ2-5 NA TRBV19 few TGTGCCAGTAAGGGCCTCAAGGCCGGCGGAGAGACCCAGTACTTC CASKGLKAGGETQYF
TRBJ1-5 NA TRBV10-3 few TGTGCCATCAATGCAGGGCTCAATCAGCCCCAGCATTTT CAINAGLNQPQHF
TRBJ2-1 NA TRBV6-2/TRBV6-3 few TGTGCCAGCAGTTACCCCTTAAATGAGCAGTTCTTC CASSYPLNEQFF
TRBJ2-1 TRBD2 TRBV12-3/TRBV12-4 NA TGTGCCAGCAGTTCTACCGGGACTAGGTATGAGCAGTTCTTC CASSSTGTRYEQFF
TRBJ2-7 TRBD2 TRBV19 NA TGTGCCAGTAGTAAAACTAGCGGGGAGACCTACGAGCAGTACTTC CASSKTSGETYEQYF
TRBJ1-1 TRBD1 TRBV11-2 NA TGTGCCAGCAGCATATCGACAGGGGTTTTGCGGAACACTGAAGCTTTCTTT CASSISTGVLRNTEAFF
TRBJ2-1 TRBD2 TRBV20-1 NA TGCAGTGCTCTACTAGCGGGGGGTTACAATGAGCAGTTCTTC CSALLAGGYNEQFF
TRBJ2-2 TRBD2 TRBV20-1 NA TGCAGTGCTATTAGCGGGAGCTTGAACACCGGGGAGCTGTTTTTT CSAISGSLNTGELFF
TRBJ2-1 NA TRBV6-2/TRBV6-3 few TGTGCCAGCAGTTATTTTTGGGGGGCTCGGCAGTTCTTC CASSYFWGARQFF
TRBJ2-7 TRBD2 TRBV7-2 NA TGTGCCAGCAGACCAGCGGGGGGCCCCTACGAGCAGTACTTC CASRPAGGPYEQYF
TRBJ2-3 NA TRBV12-3/TRBV12-4 NA TGTGCCAGCCGACGGGGCACGACCACAGATACGCAGTATTTT CASRRGTTTDTQYF
TRBJ2-2 TRBD2 TRBV24-1 few TGTGCCACCAGTACGTCCCGGCCTAGCGGGGTCAACACCGGGGAGCTGTTTTTT CATSTSRPSGVNTGELFF
TRBJ2-3 TRBD2 TRBV7-6 few TGTGCCAGCAGCTTAGGAAGTAGCGGGAGCACAGATACGCAGTATTTT CASSLGSSGSTDTQYF
TRBJ1-2 NA TRBV6-5 few TGTGCCAGCAGTTACTCGGGGCAGGGCGGGTATGGCTACACCTTC CASSYSGQGGYGYTF
TRBJ2-3 NA TRBV10-3 NA TGTGCCATCAGCACCCCCCCGGGACAACAAAGGGGTACGCAGTATTTT CAISTPPGQQRGTQYF
TRBJ1-1 NA TRBV24-1 NA TGTGCCACCAGTGACTCGGGACACGTGAACACTGAAGCTTTCTTT CATSDSGHVNTEAFF
TRBJ1-2 NA TRBV20-1 NA TGCAGTGCTAGACGTCGCGTATCCGCGGGGAACTATGGCTACACCTTC CSARRRVSAGNYGYTF
TRBJ1-5 NA TRBV7-2 NA TGTGCCAGCAGCTCCCCGGGGGTCGGCAATCAGCCCCAGCATTTT CASSSPGVGNQPQHF
TRBJ2-7 TRBD1 TRBV7-8 NA TGTGCCAGCAGGTTCGGACAGGACTTCTCCTACGAGCAGTACTTC CASRFGQDFSYEQYF
TRBJ2-3 NA TRBV7-2 NA TGTGCCAGCAGCTTATCGACACTTACAGATACGCAGTATTTT CASSLSTLTDTQYF
TRBJ2-5 TRBD2 TRBV7-4 NA TGTGCCAGCAGCTTCTCTTGGGGGGGTCGGGCAGAGACCCAGTACTTC CASSFSWGGRAETQYF
TRBJ2-1 TRBD2 TRBV10-3 few TGTGCCATCAGTAAAGGGTTAGCGGGAGTGGATGAGCAGTTCTTC CAISKGLAGVDEQFF
TRBJ2-1 NA TRBV20-1 NA TGCAGTGCTAGAGAGAGTAATCCAGGGTACAATGAGCAGTTCTTC CSARESNPGYNEQFF
TRBJ2-7 NA TRBV28 NA TGTGCCAGCAGTTTCAGGTCCTACGAGCAGTACTTC CASSFRSYEQYF
TRBJ1-1 NA TRBV12-3/TRBV12-4 few TGTGCCAGCGAAATGAGGGGGAACACTGAAGCTTTCTTT CASEMRGNTEAFF
TRBJ2-1 NA TRBV20-1 NA TGCAGTGCTACTACTAGTCTCGCGCGCGATGAGCAGTTCTTC CSATTSLARDEQFF
TRBJ2-2 TRBD1 TRBV7-2 many TGTGCCAGCAGCTTAGCCCCCACAGGGGACACCGGGGAGCTGTTTTTT CASSLAPTGDTGELFF